The 9 T cell receptor beta chains presented below share a single source sample, sequenced in a study of CD8+ T cells in alopecia areata (dated by TCRdb to the late 2010s). The time point label of this sample denotes: around 29 days on oral tofacitinib. In light of the paper, this sample's treatment or condition label describes: oral pan-JAK inhibitor, 5-10 mg twice daily. The method behind the library was the immunoSEQ multiplex PCR assay. To provide template for TCR sequencing, every sample had RNA extracted and reverse transcribed into cDNA. TCRdb carries this immuneACCESS record with in-frame sequences only. Its versions omit some clonotypes, under half of them owing to an unresolved V gene in the studies checked, with the rest unexplained. The sample records about 190,000 clones, approximately 56% of which are singletons. Together, the top ten hold about 0.69% of the sample. The starting material was CD4+ T cells sorted from blood, obtained at week 4, from a patient treated with tofacitinib. Receptor source: a human donor with alopecia areata.

V gene TRBV14 combines with J gene TRBJ1-1, with TRBD1 as a possible D gene (5 bases). The CDR3 spans 16 residues. Germline lookup yields CDR1 SGHDN and CDR2 FVKESK. Trimming removed 1 base at V and 1 base at J, with 13 bases between. The CDR3 spells CASSQGGGRPNTEAFF. In nucleotides, the CDR3 is TGTGCCAGCAGCCAAGGGGGGGGACGCCCGAACACTGAAGCTTTCTTT.

This clone was seen once. The V gene is TRBV5-1, the J gene TRBJ2-7, with TRBD2 identical over 8 bases. CDR3 length: 14 amino acids. CDR1 and CDR2 from the germline V gene are SGHRS and YFSETQ. V shed 0 bases and J 5 bases; nucleotides not matched to a gene: 4. In DNA form, the CDR3 reads TGCGCCAGCAGCTTGGGGGGGACTAGGGACGAGCAGTACTTC. Translation gives CASSLGGTRDEQYF.

This clone was seen once. The rearrangement joins TRBV30 to TRBJ1-1; D is undetermined. The V and J ends lost 2 bases and 2 bases respectively, with 12 bases between them. There are 14 residues in the CDR3. Germline CDR1 is GTSNPN and CDR2 is SVGIG (reference sequence). The CDR3 DNA reads TGTGCCTGGAGTATTTCCCGAGTCAACACTGAAGCTTTCTTT. This codes for CAWSISRVNTEAFF.

This clone was observed a single time. This sequence joins TRBV6-6 and TRBJ2-3; tentatively, D is TRBD2 (6 bases). Trimming cost V 3 bases and J 8 bases, with 12 bases left between them. This CDR3 spans 13 amino acids. Germline CDR1 is MNHNY and CDR2 is SVGAGI (reference sequence). The DNA of the CDR3 is TGTGCCAGCAGTTATGGGCAGGGAGGTACGCAGTATTTT. Protein: CASSYGQGGTQYF.

This clone appeared a few times. The chain combines TRBV29-1 with TRBJ2-3; D is unclear. V was shortened by 6 bases and J by 5 bases, with 15 bases between the two germline ends. The CDR3 is 13 residues long. The germline V gene encodes CDR1 SQVTM and CDR2 ANQGSEA. CDR3 bases: TGCAGCGTCGCCTCCCAGTTGCTAGATACGCAGTATTTT. This gives the protein CSVASQLLDTQYF.

The count of this clone is one. The genes are TRBV7-2 and TRBJ1-3, with D maybe TRBD1 (5 bases). CDR1 is SGHTA, CDR2 FQGNSA, per germline. Trimming removed 4 bases from V and 4 bases from J, with 17 bases in between. The CDR3 is made up of 16 amino acids. The CDR3 loop is CASSYSLGVAGNTIYF. The CDR3 DNA is TGTGCCAGCAGCTATTCCCTGGGGGTGGCGGGAAACACCATATATTTT.

This clone was counted only a few times. V is TRBV5-1 and J is TRBJ2-7, with D possibly matching TRBD2 (5 bases). Trimming cost V 0 bases and J 3 bases, with 10 bases left between them. The CDR3 extends over 14 amino acids. CDR1 SGHRS and CDR2 YFSETQ come from the germline V gene. As DNA, the CDR3 is TGCGCCAGCAGCTTGGGAGTTGAGGGCTACGAGCAGTACTTC. This gives the protein CASSLGVEGYEQYF.

The chain couples TRBV7-9 to TRBJ2-5; 7 positions match TRBD2. The CDR3 length is 15 residues. Germline values: CDR1 SEHNR, CDR2 FQNEAQ (reference sequence). V was pared by 5 bases and J by 4 bases, with 10 bases of the junction left unmatched. CDR3 residues: CASSRAAGPTETQYF. The CDR3 DNA is TGTGCCAGCAGCCGTGCAGCGGGGCCAACAGAGACCCAGTACTTC.

This chain joins TRBV29-1 and TRBJ2-7; TRBD2 is a possible D gene (5 bases). Germline V gives CDR1 SQVTM, CDR2 ANQGSEA. Trimming pared 2 bases from V and 6 bases from J, leaving 11 bases between. The CDR3 contains 12 residues. Here the CDR3 DNA reads TGCAGCGTTGAAAGGACTCCGGGCGAGCAGTACTTC. Translation gives CSVERTPGEQYF.